This T cell receptor (beta chain) comes out of a study of CXCR3-negative and CXCR3-positive naive CD8 T cells. Study-wide results and caveats: For naive cells, CXCR3-negative and CXCR3-positive subsets had similar TRBV-TRBJ usage; for memory cells, usage differed.

To note about this clonotype: Its antigen is undetermined.

Germline V CDR1 and CDR2: SGHDN, FVKESK. The CDR3 spans 14 residues. UMI-labeled 5' RACE TRB cDNA libraries were prepared from the cells. TCRdb processed the 5' RACE reads again and assigns one entry to each CDR3 protein, with no DNA. Its listing shows some 28,000 distinct CDR3 sequences. The TCR was taken from a human donor in good health. Some clones in this sample may be carry-over from other donors' samples. Sample: memory CD8+ T cells from blood. The V call is TRBV14, the J call TRBJ1-2; no DNA is available, so the TRBD1 call from TCRdb remains unchecked. This CDR3 reads CASSQGGTNYGYTF. Variable domain in full (rest from reference TRBV14 and TRBJ1-2): EAGVTQFPSHSVIEKGQTVTLRCDPISGHDNLYWYRRVMGKEIKFLLHFVKESKQDESGMPNNRFLAERTGGTYSTLKVQPAELEDSGVYFCASSQGGTNYGYTFGSGTRLTVV.